A single T cell receptor beta chain is shown here with its context. As yet, its antigen is unknown. TCRdb's copy holds only in-frame clones and misses some; the assay was immunoSEQ multiplex PCR. This table has about 2.2 million clones, 93% appearing once. There are 15 residues in the CDR3. V was pared by 3 bases and J by 5 bases, with 14 bases between. The germline V gene has CDR1 SEHNR and CDR2 FQNEAQ (reference sequence). Naive CD8 cells lacked CD45RO, underwent positive selection for CCR7 and left out terminally differentiated effector memory CD45RA+ cells. This specimen comes from a study of shared clonotypes between healthy human individuals. Overall study findings and caveats: Approximately 5.4% of naive CD4 clonotypes were common to a few donors.

Specimen: naive CD8+ T cells from PBMCs. This chain joins TRBV7-9 and TRBJ2-1; D not resolved. This clonotype was obtained from a man younger than 30 in good health. Some clones in this sample may be carry-over from other donors' samples. CDR3 in amino acids: CASSLYSGINNEQFF. Here the CDR3 DNA reads TGTGCCAGCAGCTTGTATTCTGGGATAAACAATGAGCAGTTCTTC.